The T cell receptor beta chain described here comes from a study of cytomegalovirus exposure and HLA in healthy donors. General observations from the study: Most TCR sequences proved rare, with some public TCRs found in many donors. CMV serostatus was the only recorded immune exposure for donors.

This CDR3 region has 14 residues. The ends were cut back, 2 bases at V and 1 base at J, with 8 bases in the middle. Germline V gene lookup returns CDR1 SEHNR and CDR2 FQNEAQ (reference sequence). With regard to this clone: Antigen: not known.

The PCR made use of 60 Vbeta and 13 Jbeta primers. In the source study's methods: A later analysis counted around 74 million unique TCR beta chains, around 10 million shared. This table comes from immunoSEQ multiplex PCR, and its TCRdb copy is limited to in-frame clones, with some not included. V and J calls and clone size are those listed in that table; D and trimming were worked out from the DNA. The sample includes over 85,000 clones, roughly 86% of them seen just once. Material: PBMCs. The chain carries TRBV7-9 and TRBJ1-1, with a weak D call TRBD1 (5 bases). The receptor was derived from a man aged 35 to 55 in good health and CMV-seronegative. DNA of the CDR3: TGTGCCAGCAGCTTATTTCAGGGGAACACTGAAGCTTTCTTT. Translating gives CASSLFQGNTEAFF.